This record looks at one T cell receptor (beta chain) sequence and its context. Its antigen remains unknown. The data belong to a study of cytomegalovirus exposure and HLA in healthy donors. Whole-study results and caveats: When the data were analyzed later, several of the most significant clusters appeared to be linked to common viral pathogens. A later analysis showed HLA-associated TCR beta chains outstripping equally common others in clonal expansion.

PCR primers comprised 60 Vbeta and 13 Jbeta primers. The data were produced by immunoSEQ multiplex PCR, yet TCRdb's version contains in-frame clones alone and is incomplete. The sample has about 120,000 clones, under 90% seen once; the top ten hold less than 2.5%. The CDR3 totals 16 residues. V lost 5 bases and J lost 1; bases outside the gene matches: 8. Germline loops: CDR1 LNHDA, CDR2 SQIVND (reference sequence). This receptor was identified in a woman in her forties in good health and CMV-seronegative. The gene calls are TRBV19 and TRBJ1-5; 7 nucleotides align to TRBD1. Source material: PBMCs. As DNA, the CDR3 is TGTGCCAGTAGTCAGACAGGGAAGGGCAGCAATCAGCCCCAGCATTTT. It yields the protein CASSQTGKGSNQPQHF.